These 24 T cell receptor beta chains came from one sample sequenced in a study of T cell repertoires in cytomegalovirus infection. Their antigens are not known. MiXCR, applied by TCRdb to the reads, yields one record per CDR3 protein. The profile shows about 700,000 distinct CDR3 sequences, 30% to 35% of them singletons. The sample here was cultured PBMCs, taken from culture after CMV antigen stimulation. These receptor sequences come from a human donor in good health (CMV status not recorded). Some clones in this sample may be carry-over from other donors' samples.

The chain carries TRBV5-4 and TRBJ2-4, with D tentatively TRBD1 or TRBD2 (6 bases each). CDR3 size: 14 residues. The germline V gene encodes CDR1 SGHNT and CDR2 YYREEE (reference sequence). The V gene lost 0 bases and the J gene lost 8 bases, with 12 bases spanning the gap. DNA of the CDR3: TGTGCCAGCAGCTTGGGGGGGGCCATAGACATTCAGTACTTC. Translating gives CASSLGGAIDIQYF.

The chain joins TRBV7-8 to TRBJ2-2; D assignment may be TRBD1 or TRBD2 (5 bases each). Germline V gene sequence: CDR1 SGHVS, CDR2 FQNEAQ. This CDR3 is built from 17 residues. Trimming pared 1 base from V and 6 bases from J, leaving 18 bases between. The CDR3 sequence: CASSLGGTSFWAGELFF. The CDR3 DNA sequence: TGTGCCAGCAGCTTAGGAGGGACGTCATTTTGGGCCGGGGAGCTGTTTTTT. Full variable domain (outside the CDR3, taken from reference TRBV7-8 and TRBJ2-2): GAGVSQSPRYKVAKRGQDVALRCDPISGHVSLFWYQQALGQGPEFLTYFQNEAQLDKSGLPSDRFFAERPEGSVSTLKIQRTQQEDSAVYLCASSLGGTSFWAGELFFGEGSRLTVL.

This clonotype was found a few times. J is TRBJ2-7 and V is TRBV19; D perhaps matches TRBD2 (6 bases). Per germline, CDR1 LNHDA and CDR2 SQIVND (reference sequence). The CDR3 is made up of 11 amino acids. Trimming removed 6 bases from V and 7 bases from J, with 10 bases in between. The CDR3 sequence: CASSIGGEQYF. The CDR3 nucleotides read TGTGCCAGTAGCATCGGAGGGGAGCAGTACTTC. Full variable domain (rest looked up from reference TRBV19 and TRBJ2-7): DGGITQSPKYLFRKEGQNVTLSCEQNLNHDAMYWYRQDPGQGLRLIYYSQIVNDFQKGDIAEGYSVSREKKESFPLTVTSAQKNPTAFYLCASSIGGEQYFGPGTRLTVT.

The V and J genes are TRBV28 and TRBJ2-3, with D maybe TRBD1 (6 bases). The CDR3 consists of 15 residues. The germline gives CDR1 MDHEN, CDR2 SYDVKM. The V gene lost 6 bases and the J gene lost 2 bases, with 15 bases spanning the gap. The CDR3 bases are TGTGCCAGCAGCCATAGGACAGACTACACAGATACGCAGTATTTT. It encodes CASSHRTDYTDTQYF.

The gene calls are TRBV6-1 and TRBJ2-2; D is uncertain. Germline assignment: CDR1 MNHNS and CDR2 SASEGT. Trimming cost V 2 bases and J 6 bases, with 16 bases left between them. This CDR3 has 16 residues. Here the CDR3 reads CASSELPAVYAGELFF. The CDR3 DNA sequence: TGTGCCAGCAGTGAATTACCAGCAGTATACGCCGGGGAGCTGTTTTTT.

The chain carries TRBV19 and TRBJ1-1, with unresolved D. CDR3 size: 16 residues. Between the trimmed V and J ends, which lost 8 bases and 4 bases, there was a span of 23 bases. Germline CDR1 reads LNHDA; CDR2 reads SQIVND (reference sequence). The CDR3 DNA sequence: TGTGCCAGTTGCCGGGAGTGGACCCACAGAACCACTGAAGCTTTCTTT. As protein: CASCREWTHRTTEAFF.

This clonotype was detected only a few times. The CDR3 loop is CASSWGGGLSQETQYF. CDR3 bases: TGTGCCAGCAGTTGGGGCGGTGGACTTTCACAAGAGACCCAGTACTTC. The V and J genes are TRBV12-3 or TRBV12-4 and TRBJ2-5; perhaps D is TRBD1 or TRBD2 (5 bases each). The ends were cut back, 4 bases at V and 2 bases at J, with 17 bases in the middle. This CDR3 contains 16 residues.

The chain has TRBV7-8 and TRBJ1-2, with 7 bases lining up with TRBD1. The CDR3 length is 13 residues. Germline CDR1 reads SGHVS; CDR2 reads FQNEAQ. The ends lost 8 bases at V and 6 bases at J; junction bases unmatched: 9. The CDR3 DNA follows: TGTGCCAGCGTAAGACAGGGACGGGATGGCTACACCTTC. Translating gives CASVRQGRDGYTF.

This clonotype was seen many times. V usage is TRBV7-6 and J usage is TRBJ2-3; D assignment may be TRBD1 or TRBD2 (5 bases each). Germline lookup yields CDR1 SGHVS and CDR2 FNYEAQ. The CDR3 is made up of 13 amino acids. V gave up 0 bases and J gave up 6 bases, with 7 bases separating them. The CDR3 bases are TGTGCCAGCAGCTTAGCGTGGGGGGATACGCAGTATTTT. This translates into CASSLAWGDTQYF. The variable domain in full, completed from reference TRBV7-6 and TRBJ2-3, reads GAGVSQSPRYKVTKRGQDVALRCDPISGHVSLYWYRQALGQGPEFLTYFNYEAQQDKSGLPNDRFSAERPEGSISTLTIQRTEQRDSAMYRCASSLAWGDTQYFGPGTRLTVL.

The CDR3 sequence: CAISEPGSPGGTEAFF. As DNA, the CDR3 is TGTGCCATCAGTGAGCCCGGATCCCCGGGGGGCACTGAAGCTTTCTTT. The chain is built from TRBV10-3 and TRBJ1-1, with D possibly being TRBD1 (5 bases). Per the germline V gene, CDR1 is ENHRY and CDR2 is SYGVKD. This CDR3 contains 16 residues. The ends were cut back, 2 bases at V and 4 bases at J, with 17 bases in the middle.

V is TRBV7-7 and J is TRBJ1-2; 8 bases match TRBD1. The CDR3 consists of 15 residues. Per the germline V gene, CDR1 is SSHAT and CDR2 is FNYEAQ (reference sequence). J gave up 7 bases and V 2 bases, and 9 bases lay outside the gene matches. The CDR3 sequence: CASSLRAGTGFGYTF. The CDR3 DNA is TGTGCCAGCAGCTTACGAGCGGGGACAGGATTTGGCTACACCTTC.

This clonotype appeared many times. CDR3 region: CASSPGQAQPQHF. CDR3 coding DNA: TGTGCCAGCAGCCCAGGACAGGCCCAGCCCCAGCATTTT. The chain joins TRBV7-2 to TRBJ1-5; the match to TRBD1 covers 7 bases. This CDR3 region has 13 residues. Trimming took 5 bases from V and 7 from J; bases not matched to a gene: 5. Per germline, CDR1 SGHTA and CDR2 FQGNSA.

This clonotype appeared once. The chain couples TRBV25-1 to TRBJ2-5; TRBD2 aligns across 7 bases. The CDR3 contains 20 residues. The J segment lost 3 bases and the V segment lost 8 bases, leaving 27 bases of the junction unmatched. The germline V gene has CDR1 MGHDK and CDR2 SYGVNS. The CDR3 sequence is CASSPRFVDTSKLAKETQYF. The CDR3, as DNA: TGTGCCAGCTCCCCCCGATTTGTAGACACCTCAAAACTAGCGAAAGAGACCCAGTACTTC.

The chain is built from TRBV19 and TRBJ1-4; D unresolved. V gave up 5 bases and J gave up 5 bases, with 9 bases separating them. This CDR3 contains 13 residues. CDR1 is LNHDA, CDR2 SQIVND, per germline (reference sequence). This chain's CDR3 is CASSGKENEKLFF. The DNA of the CDR3 is TGTGCCAGTAGTGGCAAGGAGAATGAAAAACTGTTTTTT. Drawing the rest from reference TRBV19 and TRBJ1-4, the complete variable domain is DGGITQSPKYLFRKEGQNVTLSCEQNLNHDAMYWYRQDPGQGLRLIYYSQIVNDFQKGDIAEGYSVSREKKESFPLTVTSAQKNPTAFYLCASSGKENEKLFFGSGTQLSVL.

The chain recombines TRBV7-6 with TRBJ2-5; D gene ambiguous. Germline CDR1 reads SGHVS; CDR2 reads FNYEAQ. The V gene lost 2 bases and the J gene lost 1 base, with 17 bases spanning the gap. The CDR3 runs 17 residues. The CDR3 nucleotides read TGTGCCAGCAGCTTACCCCCAAGGCAGCGAGGCCAAGAGACCCAGTACTTC. Translating it yields CASSLPPRQRGQETQYF. The full variable domain, in which reference TRBV7-6 and TRBJ2-5 provide the parts outside the CDR3, is GAGVSQSPRYKVTKRGQDVALRCDPISGHVSLYWYRQALGQGPEFLTYFNYEAQQDKSGLPNDRFSAERPEGSISTLTIQRTEQRDSAMYRCASSLPPRQRGQETQYFGPGTRLLVL.

The chain is built from TRBV12-3 or TRBV12-4 and TRBJ2-1; 11 positions match TRBD2. This CDR3 comprises 15 residues. J gave up 8 bases and V 2 bases, and 5 bases lay outside the gene matches. The CDR3 DNA is TGTGCCAGCAGTTTAAATAGCGGGGGGGCCTATGAGCAGTTCTTC. Translated: CASSLNSGGAYEQFF.

The sample holds many counts of this clonotype. This chain connects TRBV7-2 to TRBJ2-1; 12 bases align to TRBD1. Germline V gives CDR1 SGHTA, CDR2 FQGNSA. This CDR3 contains 16 residues. V lost 3 bases to trimming and J lost 5 bases; unmatched junction nucleotides: 5. The CDR3 coding sequence is TGTGCCAGCAGCTTTAGGGGACAGGGGGCTCACAATGAGCAGTTCTTC. The encoded protein is CASSFRGQGAHNEQFF. Full variable domain (missing parts from reference TRBV7-2 and TRBJ2-1): GAGVSQSPSNKVTEKGKDVELRCDPISGHTALYWYRQSLGQGLEFLIYFQGNSAPDKSGLPSDRFSAERTGGSVSTLTIQRTQQEDSAVYLCASSFRGQGAHNEQFFGPGTRLTVL.

This clonotype was observed a handful of times. The chain joins TRBV29-1 to TRBJ1-2; D is perhaps TRBD1 (6 bases). The CDR3 loop spans 16 amino acids. The germline CDR1 and CDR2 sequences are SQVTM and ANQGSEA. The V end lost 3 bases, the J end lost 2 bases, and 19 bases lay between the germline ends. This CDR3 reads CSVEEPGRTANYGYTF. In DNA, the CDR3 is TGCAGCGTTGAGGAGCCTGGCAGGACAGCGAACTATGGCTACACCTTC.

The chain couples TRBV7-8 to TRBJ1-2; 8 bases line up with TRBD1. The V gene end was trimmed by 5 bases and the J gene end by 6 bases; junction bases not matched to a gene: 14. The CDR3 has 16 amino acids. Germline V gives CDR1 SGHVS, CDR2 FQNEAQ. CDR3 nucleotide sequence: TGTGCCAGCAGCCCTATCCACTATGGACAGGGAGATGGCTACACCTTC. Protein product: CASSPIHYGQGDGYTF.

This chain joins TRBV20-1 and TRBJ2-7, with D maybe TRBD1 (6 bases). CDR1 DFQATT and CDR2 SNEGSKA come from the germline V gene (reference sequence). The CDR3 is made up of 12 amino acids. Trimming left V 3 bases short and J 5 bases short, with 11 bases between. The CDR3 coding sequence is TGCAGTGCTAGTCAGGGGTCACACGAGCAGTACTTC. This translates into CSASQGSHEQYF.

The rearrangement links TRBV7-2 to TRBJ2-7; a weak D match, TRBD2 (5 bases). This CDR3 is built from 14 residues. Trimming removed 2 bases from V and 4 bases from J, with 12 bases in between. Germline V gene lookup returns CDR1 SGHTA and CDR2 FQGNSA. The CDR3 spells CASSLTGIGYEQYF. The CDR3 coding sequence is TGTGCCAGCAGCTTAACCGGGATTGGGTACGAGCAGTACTTC. Looking up the rest from reference TRBV7-2 and TRBJ2-7 gives the full variable domain: GAGVSQSPSNKVTEKGKDVELRCDPISGHTALYWYRQSLGQGLEFLIYFQGNSAPDKSGLPSDRFSAERTGGSVSTLTIQRTQQEDSAVYLCASSLTGIGYEQYFGPGTRLTVT.

The V and J genes are TRBV11-2 and TRBJ2-7; possible D gene TRBD1, 6 bases. Germline CDR1 SGHAT, CDR2 FQNNGV. The CDR3 extends over 15 amino acids. The germline V and J ends were trimmed by 1 base and 5 bases, with 15 bases remaining between them. The CDR3 reads CASSLGGTHINEQYF. The CDR3 DNA is TGTGCCAGCAGCTTAGGGGGGACACACATTAACGAGCAGTACTTC.

The table lists this clonotype with many counts. The chain couples TRBV7-2 to TRBJ1-3; 8 nucleotides agree with TRBD1. The V segment lost 5 bases and the J segment 3 bases; nucleotides outside the gene matches: 6. Germline-derived CDR1 and CDR2 are SGHTA and FQGNSA. The CDR3 runs 15 residues. The CDR3 bases are TGTGCCAGCAGCCTAGACAGGGGAGGTGGAAACACCATATATTTT. As protein: CASSLDRGGGNTIYF.

This clonotype was observed many times. The chain combines TRBV7-2 with TRBJ1-2; the D is unclear. Germline loops: CDR1 SGHTA, CDR2 FQGNSA. The V end was cut by 0 bases, the J end by 4 bases, with 9 bases between. The length of the CDR3 is 14 residues. As DNA, the CDR3 is TGTGCCAGCAGCTTAGCCGACGGAGCCTATGGCTACACCTTC. Amino acids: CASSLADGAYGYTF.